The 30 T cell receptor beta chains presented below share a single source sample, sequenced in a study of T cells after yellow fever vaccination. TCRdb re-derived calls from the 5' RACE reads in MiXCR, one entry per CDR3 protein. The sample shows fewer than 350,000 distinct CDR3 sequences, around 4% of them seen only once. The input for sequencing was PBMCs, taken on the day of the yellow fever booster vaccination. All receptors derive from a man between 18 and 29 years old who received the YFV17D yellow fever vaccine.

Ten or more counts support this clonotype. The chain couples TRBV4-3 to TRBJ2-3; D is uncertain. Germline loops: CDR1 LGHNA, CDR2 YSLEER. The germline V and J ends were trimmed by 0 bases and 6 bases, with 10 bases remaining between them. CDR3 length: 14 amino acids. This CDR3 reads CASSQDGSGDTQYF. The CDR3 nucleotides are TGCGCCAGCAGCCAAGATGGATCAGGCGATACGCAGTATTTT.

This clonotype has just a few counts. This chain joins TRBV10-1 and TRBJ2-1, with a weak D call TRBD1 (6 bases). Germline loops: CDR1 WNHNN, CDR2 SYGVQD (reference sequence). The V and J ends lost 5 bases and 8 bases respectively, with 10 bases between them. CDR3 length: 12 residues. CDR3 residues: CASSNQGHEQFF. The CDR3, as DNA: TGCGCCAGCAGTAATCAGGGGCATGAGCAGTTCTTC.

This sequence joins TRBV25-1 and TRBJ1-2; D is ambiguous. Germline CDR1 reads MGHDK; CDR2 reads SYGVNS. The CDR3 consists of 14 residues. V lost 3 bases and J 3 bases, leaving 11 bases between the germline ends. This CDR3 is CASSDTVGYYGYTF. The CDR3 region has the DNA TGTGCCAGCAGTGATACGGTCGGGTACTATGGCTACACCTTC.

About this clonotype itself: Since a much larger clone is just one base distant, this may be a read error. The J gene is TRBJ1-2, the V gene TRBV7-2; D call uncertain. Germline assignment: CDR1 SGHTA and CDR2 FQGNSA. This CDR3 region has 11 residues. Trimming pared 5 bases from V and 3 bases from J, leaving 4 bases between. CDR3 in amino acids: CASSTYYGYTF. CDR3 DNA sequence: TGTGCCAGCAGCACCTACTATGGCTACACCTTC.

This clonotype came up a few times. V usage is TRBV4-1 and J usage is TRBJ1-5; perhaps TRBD1 as D (5 bases). CDR1 and CDR2 (germline): MGHRA, YSYEKL. This CDR3 has 14 amino acids. Trimming took 2 bases from V and 5 from J, leaving 10 bases between them. The chain's CDR3 is CASSQRQTDQPQHF. Written as DNA, the CDR3 is TGCGCCAGCAGCCAAAGACAGACCGATCAGCCCCAGCATTTT.

This clonotype was detected many times. The chain is built from TRBV7-2 and TRBJ1-3, with no clear D. Trimming removed 3 bases from V and 2 bases from J, with 11 bases in between. Germline lookup yields CDR1 SGHTA and CDR2 FQGNSA. The CDR3 sequence is 15 residues long. As DNA, the CDR3 is TGTGCCAGCAGCTTCCAGTTTGGGGCTGGAAACACCATATATTTT. It specifies CASSFQFGAGNTIYF.

V is TRBV20-1 and J is TRBJ2-7; 9 bases fit TRBD1. The J segment lost 2 bases and the V segment lost 3 bases, leaving 2 bases of the junction unmatched. Germline assignment: CDR1 DFQATT and CDR2 SNEGSKA (reference sequence). This CDR3 has 13 residues. CDR3 residues: CSARTGGTYEQYV. CDR3 nucleotide sequence: TGCAGTGCTAGGACAGGGGGTACCTACGAGCAGTACGTC.

The chain recombines TRBV6-5 with TRBJ1-1, with D perhaps matching TRBD1 (6 bases). Trimming left V 6 bases short and J 3 bases short, with 14 bases between. Germline CDR1 is MNHEY and CDR2 is SVGAGI. This CDR3 is built from 14 residues. CDR3 sequence: CASSSRTDYTEAFF. In nucleotides, the CDR3 is TGTGCCAGCAGCTCCCGGACAGACTACACTGAAGCTTTCTTT.

The chain couples TRBV20-1 to TRBJ2-6; D gene ambiguous. CDR1 and CDR2 from the germline V gene are DFQATT and SNEGSKA (reference sequence). The CDR3 has 13 amino acids. V shed 6 bases and J shed 1 base, with 7 bases lying between them. CDR3 sequence reads: CSATQSGANVLTF. The CDR3 nucleotides are TGCAGTGCCACGCAATCTGGGGCCAACGTCCTGACTTTC.

The J gene is TRBJ1-2, the V gene TRBV6-5; TRBD1 agrees at 9 bases. J lost 4 bases, V lost 6 bases, and 6 bases had no gene match. The CDR3 sequence is 14 residues long. Germline CDR1 and CDR2: MNHEY and SVGAGI. The CDR3 sequence: CASRLGQGIYGYTF. The CDR3 nucleotides are TGTGCCAGCAGACTGGGACAGGGTATCTATGGCTACACCTTC.

This clonotype showed up many times. The chain recombines TRBV9 with TRBJ1-1; tentative D call: TRBD1 (5 bases). The germline V gene encodes CDR1 SGDLS and CDR2 YYNGEE. The V end was cut by 5 bases, the J end by 0 bases, with 14 bases between. This CDR3 region has 15 residues. CDR3 in DNA: TGTGCCAGCAGTGGCGGGGGGATCATGAACACTGAAGCTTTCTTT. Its translation: CASSGGGIMNTEAFF.

The chain combines TRBV6-6 with TRBJ1-2, with D possibly TRBD1 on 6 matching bases. Germline CDR1 and CDR2: MNHNY and SVGAGI (reference sequence). Trimming stripped 5 bases from V and 6 bases from J, with 19 bases between. This CDR3 has 15 residues. The CDR3 loop reads CASSDRAKGEDGYTF. The CDR3 DNA follows: TGTGCCAGCAGTGACCGGGCCAAGGGGGAAGATGGCTACACCTTC.

This clonotype was found a few times. The chain joins TRBV6-5 to TRBJ2-3; a weak D match, TRBD1 (6 bases). V dropped 2 bases and J dropped 0 bases, with 21 bases sitting between them. CDR3 size: 19 residues. CDR1 MNHEY and CDR2 SVGAGI come from the germline V gene. The CDR3 loop is CASSYLPSGRGTSTDTQYF. The DNA for the CDR3 is TGTGCCAGCAGTTACCTCCCTTCGGGCAGGGGAACTAGCACAGATACGCAGTATTTT.

About this clonotype: The junction does not match germline at one end; this may be a read error. The gene calls are TRBV19 and TRBJ1-4; no reliable D call. CDR3 length: 15 amino acids. CDR1 and CDR2 from the germline V gene are LNHDA and SQIVND (reference sequence). CDR3 in amino acids: CASSIGGSTNEILFF. In nucleotides, the CDR3 is TGTGCCAGTAGTATAGGCGGCTCAACTAATGAAATACTGTTTTTT.

This sequence joins TRBV9 and TRBJ1-2; TRBD1 is a possible D gene (5 bases). Trimming shortened V by 8 bases and J by 4 bases, and 12 bases separated the two germline ends. The CDR3 is made up of 12 amino acids. Germline V gene lookup returns CDR1 SGDLS and CDR2 YYNGEE. The CDR3 DNA reads as TGTGCCAGTTCCGGGGCGGGCTATGGCTACACCTTC. Amino acid sequence: CASSGAGYGYTF.

In DNA form, the CDR3 reads TGTGCCAGCAGCTCCCGAGTGCCATTTGATACGCAGTATTTT. Translation gives CASSSRVPFDTQYF. This chain joins TRBV7-9 and TRBJ2-3; no definite D call. Germline CDR1 is SEHNR and CDR2 is FQNEAQ (reference sequence). The V end was cut by 4 bases, the J end by 6 bases, with 14 bases between. The CDR3 runs to 14 residues.

The chain recombines TRBV27 with TRBJ2-3; 8 bases line up with TRBD1. The germline CDR1 and CDR2 sequences are MNHEY and SMNVEV (reference sequence). With V trimmed by 0 bases and J by 4 bases, 12 bases remained unmatched. This CDR3 is 18 amino acids long. CDR3 nucleotide sequence: TGTGCCAGCAGTTTATCGCGAATTGTAGGACAGGGCTCAGATACGCAGTATTTT. This sequence encodes CASSLSRIVGQGSDTQYF.

This clonotype was counted at least ten times. The CDR3 reads CASSVGTSDQETQYF. The CDR3 DNA sequence: TGTGCCAGCAGCGTGGGGACTAGCGACCAAGAGACCCAGTACTTC. This chain joins TRBV9 and TRBJ2-5; the match to TRBD2 covers 10 bases. This CDR3 is built from 15 residues. The V gene end was trimmed by 2 bases and the J gene end by 0 bases; junction bases not matched to a gene: 1. The germline gives CDR1 SGDLS, CDR2 YYNGEE.

The chain employs TRBV5-1 and TRBJ1-1; 7 positions agree with TRBD1. The CDR3 has 14 residues. CDR1 and CDR2 from the germline V gene are SGHRS and YFSETQ. Trimming removed 5 bases from V and 0 bases from J; junction bases left unmatched: 4. In nucleotides, the CDR3 is TGCGCCAGCAGACAACAGGGGATGAACACTGAAGCTTTCTTT. It translates to CASRQQGMNTEAFF.

Many counts were recorded for this clonotype. The chain links TRBV10-3 to TRBJ2-3; maybe TRBD2 (6 bases). Looked up from germline, CDR1 is ENHRY and CDR2 is SYGVKD. The CDR3 spans 14 residues. V shed 4 bases and J shed 4 bases, with 12 bases lying between them. The CDR3 DNA sequence: TGTGCCATCAGTGTTGGCGGGGCCCCAGATACGCAGTATTTT. Protein product: CAISVGGAPDTQYF.

This clonotype was picked up a small number of times. This chain uses TRBV9 with TRBJ1-2; TRBD1 agrees at 9 bases. This CDR3 region has 16 residues. Germline loops: CDR1 SGDLS, CDR2 YYNGEE. Trimming took 1 base from V and 4 from J; bases not matched to a gene: 8. The CDR3 region has the DNA TGTGCCAGCAGCGTACTAGGGGACAGGGATACCTATGGCTACACCTTC. Amino acid sequence: CASSVLGDRDTYGYTF.

A few counts support this clonotype. The DNA of the CDR3 is TGCGCCAGCAGCTTGGACGGTGGAGGAAACACCATATATTTT. It yields the protein CASSLDGGGNTIYF. The V and J genes are TRBV5-1 and TRBJ1-3, with no clear D. V dropped 0 bases and J dropped 4 bases, with 8 bases sitting between them. The germline gives CDR1 SGHRS, CDR2 YFSETQ. The CDR3 length is 14 residues.

The CDR3 DNA reads TGTGCAAGTCGCTTAGACAGGGGAGAGTACGAGCTGTACGTC. As protein: CASRLDRGEYELYV. The chain joins TRBV12-2 to TRBJ2-7; the D call in the table, TRBD1, was not verified against the DNA. TRBV12-2 corresponds to a pseudogene. This CDR3 comprises 14 residues.

This clonotype was detected a few times. The V and J genes are TRBV5-1 and TRBJ1-1, with 9 bases fitting TRBD1. V lost 4 bases and J lost 3; bases outside the gene matches: 4. Germline-derived CDR1 and CDR2 are SGHRS and YFSETQ. The CDR3 totals 14 residues. CDR3 amino acids: CASSRDREYTEAFF. The CDR3 coding sequence is TGCGCCAGCAGCCGGGACAGGGAGTACACTGAAGCTTTCTTT.

This clonotype came up many times. CDR3 sequence (DNA): TGCGCCAGCAGCTTGCCCCTAGCGGGGGGTGGTGAGCAGTACTTC. It translates to CASSLPLAGGGEQYF. V usage is TRBV5-1 and J usage is TRBJ2-7, with 11 bases aligning to TRBD2. Germline V CDR1 and CDR2: SGHRS, YFSETQ. V lost 1 base and J lost 7; bases outside the gene matches: 7. CDR3 size: 15 residues.

This clonotype showed up many times. This rearrangement joins TRBV7-3 to TRBJ2-2, with D maybe TRBD2 (5 bases). The V gene's germline CDR1 is SGHTA and CDR2 FQGTGA. V lost 3 bases, J lost 7 bases, and 12 bases lay in between. The CDR3 loop spans 14 amino acids. In DNA, the CDR3 is TGTGCCAGCAGCTTCTCCGGCCGGGGCGGGGAGCTGTTTTTT. As protein: CASSFSGRGGELFF.

The table lists this clonotype with many counts. The rearrangement joins TRBV7-9 to TRBJ2-3; D ambiguous. Germline V CDR1 and CDR2: SEHNR, FQNEAQ (reference sequence). CDR3 size: 14 residues. V gave up 1 base and J gave up 4 bases, with 9 bases separating them. CDR3 sequence (DNA): TGTGCCAGCAGCTTAGTTGGCAAGCCAGATACGCAGTATTTT. Its protein product is CASSLVGKPDTQYF.

Note on this clonotype: A clone one base away is much larger, so this may be a read error. The rearrangement links TRBV3-1 to TRBJ2-1, with TRBD2 matching over 8 bases. The CDR3 has 14 amino acids. With 4 bases clipped from V and 13 bases from J, the junction kept 12 bases outside the gene matches. The germline CDR1 and CDR2 sequences are LGHDT and YNNKEL (reference sequence). CDR3 loop: CASSLGGGSPDQFF. CDR3 coding DNA: TGTGCCAGCAGCCTGGGCGGGGGGAGCCCTGACCAGTTCTTC.

This clonotype was detected many times. The chain uses TRBV11-2 and TRBJ2-7, with 8 bases aligning to TRBD1. V gave up 5 bases and J gave up 2 bases; unmatched junction bases: 11. Germline CDR1 and CDR2: SGHAT and FQNNGV. CDR3 length: 16 residues. CDR3: CASSRDRTGRTYEQYV. The CDR3 DNA is TGTGCCAGCAGCCGAGATCGGACAGGGCGCACCTACGAGCAGTACGTC.

This clonotype was picked up a small number of times. The V gene is TRBV5-1, the J gene TRBJ2-2, with 8 bases fitting TRBD1. CDR3 length: 14 amino acids. J lost 5 bases, V lost 4 bases, and 4 bases had no gene match. Per germline, CDR1 SGHRS and CDR2 YFSETQ. CDR3 amino acids: CASSPGQGTGELFF. The CDR3 DNA reads TGCGCCAGCAGCCCTGGACAGGGTACCGGGGAGCTGTTTTTT.